This entry lists 18 T cell receptor beta chains sequenced from one sample in a study of shared clonotypes between healthy human individuals. TCRdb's copy holds only in-frame clones and misses some; the assay was immunoSEQ multiplex PCR. There are roughly 2.5 million clones in the sample; approximately 92% occur only once, and 0.11% to 0.15% lies in the top ten. The sequenced sample consisted of naive CD4+ T cells sorted from blood. The subset here: CD45RA+ positively selected. Every receptor here comes from a man between 18 and 35 years old in good health.

The chain recombines TRBV2 with TRBJ2-7; TRBD1 matches 7 bases. The CDR3 sequence is 15 residues long. V lost 6 bases, J lost 1 base, and 9 bases stayed unmatched. In germline, CDR1 is SNHLY, CDR2 FYNNEI. CDR3: CASRATGTESYEQYF. CDR3 DNA sequence: TGTGCCAGCAGGGCCACCGGGACAGAGTCCTACGAGCAGTACTTC.

DNA of the CDR3: TGTGCCAGCAGAGCTGACAGGGGACAATACAATGAGCAGTTCTTC. It encodes CASRADRGQYNEQFF. V is TRBV6-1 and J is TRBJ2-1, with 8 bases matching TRBD1. Germline V gives CDR1 MNHNS, CDR2 SASEGT. CDR3 size: 15 residues. V was clipped by 6 bases and J by 4 bases; unmatched bases: 8.

The gene calls are TRBV5-1 and TRBJ2-2; D might be TRBD2 (6 bases). V dropped 3 bases and J dropped 3 bases, with 15 bases sitting between them. Germline lookup yields CDR1 SGHRS and CDR2 YFSETQ. The CDR3 runs 16 residues. CDR3 nucleotide sequence: TGCGCCAGCAGCTGGGACCCCCCGGGGGACACCGGGGAGCTGTTTTTT. Its translation is CASSWDPPGDTGELFF.

V gene TRBV7-2 combines with J gene TRBJ2-7; D tentatively reads TRBD1 or TRBD2 (7 bases each). There are 15 residues in the CDR3. The V and J ends lost 5 bases and 4 bases respectively, with 18 bases between them. The germline V gene has CDR1 SGHTA and CDR2 FQGNSA. This CDR3 is CASSIGRQGLYEQYF. The CDR3 coding sequence is TGTGCCAGCAGCATAGGTAGACAGGGACTATACGAGCAGTACTTC.

V and J are TRBV4-1 and TRBJ1-1; the D gene is possibly TRBD1 (5 bases). The CDR3 loop spans 14 amino acids. Germline values: CDR1 MGHRA, CDR2 YSYEKL. The V end lost 6 bases, the J end lost 0 bases, and 11 bases lay between the germline ends. The CDR3, as DNA: TGCGCCAGCAGACCCGACAGAATGAACACTGAAGCTTTCTTT. Its protein product is CASRPDRMNTEAFF.

About this clone itself: Other nucleotide sequences from this sample produce the same CDR3. The J gene is TRBJ1-1, the V gene TRBV6-5; D unclear. Germline V gene sequence: CDR1 MNHEY, CDR2 SVGAGI. This CDR3 comprises 11 residues. Trimming stripped 9 bases from V and 2 bases from J, with 7 bases between. Here the CDR3 DNA reads TGTGCCAGTCGGCGCAACACTGAAGCTTTCTTT. Its protein is CASRRNTEAFF.

The chain links TRBV5-1 to TRBJ1-4, with 9 bases aligning to TRBD1. V gave up 4 bases and J gave up 4 bases; unmatched junction bases: 5. The CDR3 covers 15 residues. Germline CDR1 SGHRS, CDR2 YFSETQ. The CDR3 nucleotides are TGCGCCAGCAGCCCTATGGACAGGGGTAATGAAAAACTGTTTTTT. Encoded protein: CASSPMDRGNEKLFF.

In regard to this clone: In the same sample, other DNA sequences code for this CDR3. The rearrangement joins TRBV28 to TRBJ1-2, with 7 bases lining up with TRBD1. CDR1 MDHEN and CDR2 SYDVKM come from the germline V gene. Trimming cost V 4 bases and J 2 bases; bases outside gene matches: 1. The CDR3 is made up of 13 amino acids. The CDR3, as DNA: TGTGCCAGCAGTTCGACAGGGAACTATGGCTACACCTTC. Its protein product is CASSSTGNYGYTF.

As regards this clone: Within the sample, other DNA sequences also encode this same CDR3. J is TRBJ2-7 and V is TRBV30; D gene ambiguous. Trimming shortened V by 2 bases and J by 1 base, and 9 bases separated the two germline ends. There are 13 residues in the CDR3. The germline V gene encodes CDR1 GTSNPN and CDR2 SVGIG (reference sequence). CDR3 region: CAWSRAASYEQYF. The CDR3 nucleotides are TGTGCCTGGAGTAGGGCAGCTTCCTACGAGCAGTACTTC. Variable domain in full (rest from reference TRBV30 and TRBJ2-7): SQTIHQWPATLVQPVGSPLSLECTVEGTSNPNLYWYRQAAGRGLQLLFYSVGIGQISSEVPQNLSASRPQDRQFILSSKKLLLSDSGFYLCAWSRAASYEQYFGPGTRLTVT.

This clone was detected only once. Within the sample, other DNA sequences also encode this same CDR3. The V gene is TRBV5-6, the J gene TRBJ2-7; 9 bases fit TRBD1. V lost 4 bases and J lost 4; bases outside the gene matches: 9. The CDR3 is made up of 15 amino acids. Per germline, CDR1 SGHDT and CDR2 YYEEEE. The CDR3 protein is CASSLSPGQGYEQYF. The CDR3 DNA is TGTGCCAGCAGCCTTTCCCCGGGACAGGGTTACGAGCAGTACTTC.

In regard to this clone: Other DNA sequences in this sample translate to the same CDR3. This CDR3 reads CASSVGGYTGELFF. CDR3 in DNA: TGTGCCAGCAGCGTAGGCGGATACACCGGGGAGCTGTTTTTT. V gene TRBV9 combines with J gene TRBJ2-2; D call uncertain. Trimming left V 0 bases short and J 3 bases short, with 6 bases between. In germline, CDR1 is SGDLS, CDR2 YYNGEE. This CDR3 is 14 amino acids long.

This chain connects TRBV11-2 to TRBJ1-2, with 9 nucleotides matching TRBD1. The CDR3 extends over 15 amino acids. CDR1 and CDR2 (germline): SGHAT, FQNNGV. Trimming at V came to 4 bases and at J to 4 bases, leaving 7 bases not matched to a gene. The CDR3 region has the DNA TGTGCCAGCAGCTGGGACAGGGTTGGTGGCTATGGCTACACCTTC. Encoded protein: CASSWDRVGGYGYTF.

The chain joins TRBV19 to TRBJ2-3; possibly TRBD1 for D (5 bases). Trimming cost V 3 bases and J 0 bases, with 10 bases left between them. Germline V gives CDR1 LNHDA, CDR2 SQIVND (reference sequence). The CDR3 spans 15 residues. CDR3 sequence: CASSMWQGSTDTQYF. In DNA form, the CDR3 reads TGTGCCAGTAGTATGTGGCAGGGAAGCACAGATACGCAGTATTTT. Looking up the rest from reference TRBV19 and TRBJ2-3 gives the full variable domain: DGGITQSPKYLFRKEGQNVTLSCEQNLNHDAMYWYRQDPGQGLRLIYYSQIVNDFQKGDIAEGYSVSREKKESFPLTVTSAQKNPTAFYLCASSMWQGSTDTQYFGPGTRLTVL.

The V and J genes are TRBV7-9 and TRBJ1-6; possibly TRBD1 for D (5 bases). Germline loops: CDR1 SEHNR, CDR2 FQNEAQ (reference sequence). V lost 4 bases and J lost 6, with 13 bases in between. CDR3 size: 15 residues. CDR3 region: CASSSGSVINSPLHF. In DNA form, the CDR3 reads TGTGCCAGCAGCTCAGGGAGTGTCATTAATTCACCCCTCCACTTT.

This clone was seen only once. The genes are TRBV10-2 and TRBJ1-5; a weak D match, TRBD1 (6 bases). The V end was cut by 5 bases, the J end by 2 bases, with 7 bases between. The CDR3 has 13 residues. Germline CDR1 reads WSHSY; CDR2 reads SAAADI. Here the CDR3 reads CASSQGRNQPQHF. CDR3 bases: TGCGCCAGCAGTCAGGGGCGCAATCAGCCCCAGCATTTT.

The chain couples TRBV29-1 to TRBJ2-2; TRBD1 matches 7 bases. This CDR3 has 15 residues. Germline loops: CDR1 SQVTM, CDR2 ANQGSEA. The V and J ends lost 7 bases and 1 base, in that order; junction bases with no gene match: 9. This CDR3 reads CSALPGQLNTGELFF. As DNA, the CDR3 is TGCAGCGCCCTACCGGGACAGCTGAACACCGGGGAGCTGTTTTTT.

Only one count was recorded for this clone. This specimen includes other DNA sequences encoding the same CDR3. V is TRBV18 and J is TRBJ2-5, with D uncertain. This CDR3 spans 13 amino acids. V lost 6 bases to trimming and J lost 3 bases, with 11 bases between them. Germline V lookup: CDR1 KGHSH, CDR2 LQKENI. The CDR3 reads CASSPIGKETQYF. The CDR3 nucleotides are TGTGCCAGCTCGCCGATAGGAAAAGAGACCCAGTACTTC.

The V call is TRBV6-1, the J call TRBJ1-5; D possibly corresponds to TRBD1 (6 bases). Germline CDR1 reads MNHNS; CDR2 reads SASEGT. The CDR3 runs to 14 residues. The germline V and J ends were trimmed by 6 bases and 4 bases, with 13 bases remaining between them. The DNA for the CDR3 is TGTGCCAGCAGACAGGACAGCGAGAATCAGCCCCAGCATTTT. Translation: CASRQDSENQPQHF.